This TCR beta chain stems from a study of human T cells and chemical hapten exposure. Study background: Skin on the upper inner arm, around 2 cm by around 2 cm in size, was sensitized with 2% DPC. Study-level results: With patch test score, the counts of PT1 expanded TCRs showed a positive correlation.

Regarding time point: pre-sensitization, week 0. The treatment here: therapeutic diphenylcyclopropenone sensitization with weekly scalp DPC. From germline, CDR1 is MGHRA and CDR2 YSYEKL. This CDR3 is built from 16 residues. Trimming removed 3 bases from V and 4 bases from J; junction bases left unmatched: 9. Of note for this clonotype: Its specificity is unknown.

From the RACE reads, TCRdb called clonotypes with MiXCR, one entry per CDR3 protein. The top ten hold more than 0.95% of the sample, which has a few hundred thousand distinct CDR3 sequences, approximately 7.5% seen once. This chain uses TRBV4-1 with TRBJ1-5; 7 bases fit TRBD1. The TCR comes from a young man with alopecia areata. Some clones in this sample may be carry-over from other donors' samples. The sequenced sample was whole blood, obtained in connection with sensitization to the hapten diphenylcyclopropenone (DPC). CDR3 nucleotides: TGCGCCAGCAGCCACTCGATGGACAGGCGAAATCAGCCCCAGCATTTT. This gives the protein CASSHSMDRRNQPQHF.